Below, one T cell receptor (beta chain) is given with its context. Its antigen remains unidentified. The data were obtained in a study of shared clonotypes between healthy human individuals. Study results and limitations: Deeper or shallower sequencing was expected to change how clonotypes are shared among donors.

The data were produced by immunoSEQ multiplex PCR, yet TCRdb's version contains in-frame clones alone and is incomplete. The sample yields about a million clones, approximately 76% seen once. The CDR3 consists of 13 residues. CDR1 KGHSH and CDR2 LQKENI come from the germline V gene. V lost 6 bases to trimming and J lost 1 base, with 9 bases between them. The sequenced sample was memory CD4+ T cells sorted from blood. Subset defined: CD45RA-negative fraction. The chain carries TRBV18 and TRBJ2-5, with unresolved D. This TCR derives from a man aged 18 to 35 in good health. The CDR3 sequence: CASSRAIQETQYF. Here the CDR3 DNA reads TGTGCCAGCTCCCGGGCGATCCAAGAGACCCAGTACTTC.